This T cell receptor beta chain was found in a study of cytomegalovirus exposure and HLA in healthy donors. Whole-study context: The same platform was used for the 120 validation repertoires and the approximately 670 first-cohort repertoires, a later analysis reported.

General study points: According to a subsequent analysis, TCR clusters identified in the first cohort showed a tendency to co-occur across the 100 to 150 validation repertoires.

As to this clone: Its antigen is undetermined.

Losses at the gene ends were 0 bases for V and 5 bases for J; bases not matched to a gene: 4. Germline assignment: CDR1 SEHNR and CDR2 FQNEAQ (reference sequence). This CDR3 has 15 amino acids. Profiling relied on immunoSEQ multiplex PCR, and the TCRdb table lists in-frame clones only, not all of them. The sample consists of approximately 60,000 clones, roughly 94% of them appearing once. The clonotype comes from a woman between 18 and 30 years old in good health and CMV-seropositive. Sequenced input: PBMCs. V usage is TRBV7-9 and J usage is TRBJ2-3; TRBD1 matches at 8 bases. CDR3 bases: TGTGCCAGCAGCTTAGCGCAGGGGGCAAGAGATACGCAGTATTTT. It codes for CASSLAQGARDTQYF.